This TCR beta chain was sequenced for a study of T cell responses to AZD1222 COVID-19 vaccine. Overall study results and limits: Dominant CD4 TCR responses targeted spike regions 160-218 and 743-854. In the spike-specific TCR repertoire, nearly half reportedly target unmutated variant regions.

A word on this clone: Its antigen remains unidentified.

Clones were read by immunoSEQ multiplex PCR, and TCRdb kept only the in-frame ones, dropping some. In the table there are 90,000 to 140,000 clones, 82% of which are singletons. From germline, CDR1 is SGHTA and CDR2 FQGNSA. V lost 1 base, J lost 6 bases, and 7 bases lay in between. The CDR3 contains 13 residues. This receptor was taken from an adult in good health. The chain joins TRBV7-2 to TRBJ1-5; perhaps TRBD1 as D (5 bases). The sample in question was peripheral blood, obtained on day 0 of AZD1222 vaccination. DNA of the CDR3: TGTGCCAGCAGCTTAGGAAGGGGTCAGCCCCAGCATTTT. It encodes CASSLGRGQPQHF.